This paragraph covers one T cell receptor beta chain sequence. Original analysis: Amplification of reference gene primers was used by the study to estimate nucleated cell counts. TCRdb's copy holds only in-frame clones and misses some; the assay was immunoSEQ multiplex PCR. D and trimming come from the DNA, and the V and J calls and clone size come from that table. The sample holds over 200,000 clones, 84% seen once. This sample is drawn from a study of blood T cell repertoires in COVID-19. Study-level information: Sites across the United States, Italy and Spain contributed samples from acute and convalescent COVID-19.

Participants had their cohort set by participant-reported clinical history. Two negative PCRs, clearance, or symptom resolution were required of recovered Cohort 3 donors. The germline V gene has CDR1 KGHSH and CDR2 LQKENI. CDR3 length: 15 amino acids. V dropped 6 bases and J dropped 4 bases, with 15 bases sitting between them. J is TRBJ2-2 and V is TRBV18; no firm D call. The sequenced sample was PBMCs or T cells enriched from blood (not recorded which). The sequence came from a woman aged 40 to 50 who had recovered from COVID-19. This CDR3 is CASSPSAQVTGELFF. The CDR3 region has the DNA TGTGCCAGCTCCCCCTCCGCGCAGGTCACCGGGGAGCTGTTTTTT. Filled out from reference TRBV18 and TRBJ2-2, the complete variable domain reads NAGVMQNPRHLVRRRGQEARLRCSPMKGHSHVYWYRQLPEEGLKFMVYLQKENIIDESGMPKERFSAEFPKEGPSILRIQQVVRGDSAAYFCASSPSAQVTGELFFGEGSRLTVL.